The 19 T cell receptor beta chains reported below all come from one sample, sequenced in a study of blood T cell repertoires in COVID-19. Generated by immunoSEQ multiplex PCR, the TCRdb table keeps only in-frame clones and is missing some. The sample has 200,000 to 300,000 clones; around 87% are singletons. The specimen was peripheral blood. The source of these receptors is a woman in her 50s with acute or convalescent COVID-19.

The chain couples TRBV13 to TRBJ2-3; possible D gene TRBD2, 6 bases. Trimming took 1 base from V and 2 from J, leaving 16 bases between them. Germline V gene lookup returns CDR1 PRHDT and CDR2 FYEKMQ (reference sequence). The CDR3 runs 17 residues. CDR3 DNA: TGTGCCAGCAGCTTAGAACGGGCGGGACGGGTCACAGATACGCAGTATTTT. Its protein is CASSLERAGRVTDTQYF.

The rearrangement links TRBV5-6 to TRBJ1-1; no firm D call. Germline values: CDR1 SGHDT, CDR2 YYEEEE. Trimming removed 1 base from V and 5 bases from J, with 9 bases in between. This CDR3 spans 13 amino acids. CDR3 amino acids: CASSLYQLTEAFF. CDR3 DNA sequence: TGTGCCAGCAGCTTGTATCAGTTGACTGAAGCTTTCTTT.

The chain uses TRBV5-1 and TRBJ2-1; 10 bases map to TRBD1. The CDR3 is made up of 15 amino acids. Germline V gene lookup returns CDR1 SGHRS and CDR2 YFSETQ. The V and J ends lost 0 bases and 5 bases, in that order; junction bases with no gene match: 2. The CDR3 loop is CASSLGDRGDNEQFF. DNA for the CDR3: TGCGCCAGCAGCTTGGGGGACAGGGGAGACAATGAGCAGTTCTTC.

This clone was seen a handful of times. The CDR3 nucleotides read TGTGCCAGCAGCCAAGGGTCAGGGGGCGCCCAAAAGGGGTATGGCTACACCTTC. Amino acids: CASSQGSGGAQKGYGYTF. The chain joins TRBV3-1 (or the pseudogene TRBV3-2) to TRBJ1-2; 8 bases line up with TRBD1. The length of the CDR3 is 18 residues. CDR1 LGHDT and CDR2 YNNKEL come from the germline V gene (reference sequence). With V trimmed by 1 base and J by 5 bases, 15 bases remained unmatched.

The rearrangement uses TRBV3-1 (or the pseudogene TRBV3-2) and TRBJ1-5; D unresolved. Germline V gene data show CDR1 as LGHDT and CDR2 as YNNKEL (reference sequence). V lost 1 base, J lost 0 bases, and 19 bases lay in between. This CDR3 comprises 19 residues. The CDR3 nucleotides are TGTGCCAGCAGCCAAGTGGTATGGGGAGGGAGCTATAGCAATCAGCCCCAGCATTTT. As protein: CASSQVVWGGSYSNQPQHF.

The chain carries TRBV11-3 and TRBJ2-5; the D gene is possibly TRBD1 (6 bases). Trimming pared 5 bases from V and 1 base from J, leaving 14 bases between. Germline V lookup: CDR1 SGHNT, CDR2 YENEEA. There are 15 residues in the CDR3. The CDR3 sequence: CASSPQGTTQETQYF. The DNA for the CDR3 is TGTGCCAGCAGCCCCCAGGGGACCACCCAAGAGACCCAGTACTTC.

The CDR3 loop reads CASGERFTQYF. CDR3 sequence (DNA): TGTGCCAGCGGAGAGAGGTTTACGCAGTATTTT. The V and J genes are TRBV6-5 and TRBJ2-3; no clear D gene. Germline loops: CDR1 MNHEY, CDR2 SVGAGI. V lost 8 bases, J lost 8 bases, and 11 bases lay in between. This CDR3 has 11 amino acids.

This sequence joins TRBV6-6 and TRBJ1-2; 9 bases fit TRBD1. Germline CDR1 and CDR2: MNHNY and SVGAGI (reference sequence). The CDR3 has 13 residues. V gave up 7 bases and J gave up 4 bases; unmatched junction bases: 4. Written as DNA, the CDR3 is TGTGCCAGCACCCGACAGGGGGGCTATGGCTACACCTTC. Translating it yields CASTRQGGYGYTF.

This chain joins TRBV24-1 and TRBJ2-3, with D maybe TRBD2 (6 bases). The germline CDR1 and CDR2 sequences are KGHDR and SFDVKD. The germline V and J ends were trimmed by 4 bases and 4 bases, with 17 bases remaining between them. The CDR3 consists of 16 residues. CDR3 in amino acids: CATSDQEEGLADTQYF. CDR3 coding DNA: TGTGCCACCAGTGACCAAGAGGAGGGTCTCGCAGATACGCAGTATTTT.

This clone was observed a few times. The V call is TRBV28, the J call TRBJ1-2, with D unresolved. CDR1 MDHEN and CDR2 SYDVKM come from the germline V gene. V dropped 7 bases and J dropped 4 bases, with 16 bases sitting between them. The CDR3 spans 14 residues. The CDR3 loop is CASTLQREVYGYTF. Written as DNA, the CDR3 is TGTGCCAGCACTCTGCAGCGAGAGGTCTATGGCTACACCTTC.

The rearrangement uses TRBV20-1 and TRBJ2-7, with 14 nucleotides matching TRBD2. CDR1 is DFQATT and CDR2 is SNEGSKA in the germline V gene (reference sequence). The CDR3 consists of 20 residues. Trimming at V came to 3 bases and at J to 0 bases, leaving 16 bases not matched to a gene. CDR3 DNA sequence: TGCAGTGCTAGTCCCCCTCCGGGACTAGCGGGAGCGGGCCCCTCCTACGAGCAGTACTTC. Translated: CSASPPPGLAGAGPSYEQYF.

This CDR3 is CASSFGQGVGDEKLFF. CDR3 nucleotides: TGTGCCAGCAGCTTTGGACAGGGGGTGGGTGATGAAAAACTGTTTTTT. The rearrangement uses TRBV7-2 and TRBJ1-4, with 10 bases that match TRBD1. After removal of 3 bases from V and 6 bases from J, the junction contained 7 bases not matched to a gene. Germline CDR1 SGHTA, CDR2 FQGNSA. This CDR3 spans 16 amino acids.

Details on this clone: Other DNA sequences of this sample code for an identical CDR3. The chain employs TRBV30 and TRBJ2-6; D might be TRBD1 (6 bases). This CDR3 spans 15 amino acids. Trimming left V 0 bases short and J 1 base short, with 7 bases between. CDR1 and CDR2 from the germline V gene are GTSNPN and SVGIG (reference sequence). The CDR3 is CAWSVQGSGANVLTF. CDR3 DNA: TGTGCCTGGAGTGTACAGGGTTCTGGGGCCAACGTCCTGACTTTC.

The chain joins TRBV30 to TRBJ1-2; TRBD1 aligns across 11 bases. With 5 bases clipped from V and 7 bases from J, the junction kept 6 bases outside the gene matches. CDR3 size: 13 residues. Per germline, CDR1 GTSNPN and CDR2 SVGIG (reference sequence). The CDR3 reads CAWARGTGGGYTF. The CDR3, as DNA: TGTGCCTGGGCTAGAGGGACAGGGGGTGGCTACACCTTC.

The J gene is TRBJ1-5, the V gene TRBV7-9; TRBD1 aligns across 9 bases. The CDR3 runs 16 residues. J gave up 0 bases and V 1 base, and 1 base lay outside the gene matches. Germline V gene data show CDR1 as SEHNR and CDR2 as FQNEAQ (reference sequence). The CDR3 bases are TGTGCCAGCAGCTTAGGGACAGGGGATAGCAATCAGCCCCAGCATTTT. Translated, it gives CASSLGTGDSNQPQHF.

The V gene is TRBV10-3, the J gene TRBJ2-6; D is ambiguous. Germline loops: CDR1 ENHRY, CDR2 SYGVKD. CDR3 length equals 13 residues. The ends were cut back, 10 bases at V and 1 base at J, with 8 bases in the middle. The CDR3 DNA follows: TGTGCCACCCGAGAGTCTGGGGCCAACGTCCTGACTTTC. Protein sequence: CATRESGANVLTF.

The V call is TRBV30, the J call TRBJ2-7; D not resolved. The V and J ends lost 2 bases and 6 bases respectively, with 8 bases between them. There are 11 residues in the CDR3. Germline loops: CDR1 GTSNPN, CDR2 SVGIG (reference sequence). This CDR3 reads CAWSISTEQYF. The CDR3 bases are TGTGCCTGGAGTATTAGTACCGAGCAGTACTTC.

This chain connects TRBV7-9 to TRBJ2-2, with 8 bases identical to TRBD1. Germline loops: CDR1 SEHNR, CDR2 FQNEAQ (reference sequence). This CDR3 has 14 amino acids. V trimming: 4 bases; J trimming: 6 bases; junction bases outside the gene matches: 4. The CDR3 spells CASSWTGLAGELFF. The DNA for the CDR3 is TGTGCCAGCAGCTGGACAGGGTTGGCCGGGGAGCTGTTTTTT.

The chain is built from TRBV29-1 and TRBJ2-2, with 11 bases identical to TRBD1. V dropped 7 bases and J dropped 7; count of bases not matched to a gene: 5. The CDR3 is 13 residues long. The germline CDR1 and CDR2 sequences are SQVTM and ANQGSEA. CDR3 region: CSARTGGSGELFF. The CDR3 region has the DNA TGCAGCGCTCGGACAGGGGGCAGCGGGGAGCTGTTTTTT.